The clone carrying this T cell receptor beta chain was observed once. This specimen comes from a study of blood T cell repertoires in COVID-19. Study as a whole: COVID-19 samples from acute and convalescent phases originated in the United States, Italy and Spain. In each case, the material was cDNA or gDNA derived from T cells, B-cell-depleted T cells, or PBMCs.

Study processing details: Counts of nucleated cells, estimated from reference gene primer amplification, were obtained. Only in-frame clones appear in the TCRdb table, and some are missing; sequencing was by immunoSEQ multiplex PCR. Clone size and the V and J calls come from that table; the DNA yielded D and trimming. This sample carries approximately 300,000 clones, approximately 88% of them seen once, and the ten largest clones take 5% to 7%. Sample: peripheral blood. This clonotype was sampled from a man aged 18 to 30 who had recovered from COVID-19.

The CDR3 coding sequence is TGCGCCAGCAGTGAAGCTGGGGGCGCGAACACCGGGGAGCTGTTTTTT. It specifies CASSEAGGANTGELFF. J is TRBJ2-2 and V is TRBV10-2, with D perhaps TRBD1 (6 bases). This CDR3 comprises 16 residues. V shed 3 bases and J shed 0 bases, with 11 bases lying between them. Germline values: CDR1 WSHSY, CDR2 SAAADI.